This passage covers 21 T cell receptor beta chains from one sample sequenced in a study of blood T cell repertoires in COVID-19. Libraries were prepared by immunoSEQ multiplex PCR; TCRdb keeps only in-frame clonotypes and omits some of them. Of around 20,000 clones in the sample, about 88% were seen once. The specimen sequenced was peripheral blood. These receptors originate from a human donor with active COVID-19. The donor label of this sample is uncertain.

The chain links TRBV19 to TRBJ2-7; 9 nucleotides align to TRBD1. This CDR3 has 16 residues. V was clipped by 2 bases and J by 5 bases; unmatched bases: 10. Looked up from germline, CDR1 is LNHDA and CDR2 is SQIVND (reference sequence). The CDR3 spells CASSIIPGQGRDEQYF. As DNA, the CDR3 is TGTGCCAGTAGTATAATCCCGGGACAGGGAAGGGACGAGCAGTACTTC.

The chain links TRBV5-1 to TRBJ2-2; possibly TRBD1 for D (5 bases). This CDR3 has 15 amino acids. CDR1 and CDR2 (germline): SGHRS, YFSETQ. V lost 5 bases to trimming and J lost 6 bases, with 17 bases between them. The CDR3 loop reads CASRLTAGIPGELFF. CDR3 sequence (DNA): TGCGCCAGCAGACTTACCGCAGGGATCCCCGGGGAGCTGTTTTTT.

CDR3 region: CAWGSNEQFF. CDR3 DNA sequence: TGTGCCTGGGGCAGCAATGAGCAGTTCTTC. V usage is TRBV30 and J usage is TRBJ2-1; D is unclear. The CDR3 is 10 residues long. The germline gives CDR1 GTSNPN, CDR2 SVGIG (reference sequence). V lost 5 bases, J lost 6 bases, and 5 bases lay in between. Supplemented by reference TRBV30 and TRBJ2-1, the full variable domain reads SQTIHQWPATLVQPVGSPLSLECTVEGTSNPNLYWYRQAAGRGLQLLFYSVGIGQISSEVPQNLSASRPQDRQFILSSKKLLLSDSGFYLCAWGSNEQFFGPGTRLTVL.

DNA of the CDR3: TGTGCCAGCACGGCTAGCGGGAGTGGCGATGAGCAGTTCTTC. As protein: CASTASGSGDEQFF. The chain couples TRBV25-1 to TRBJ2-1; the match to TRBD2 covers 10 bases. V lost 7 bases to trimming and J lost 8 bases; unmatched junction nucleotides: 8. The germline V gene encodes CDR1 MGHDK and CDR2 SYGVNS. This CDR3 spans 14 amino acids. Using reference TRBV25-1 and TRBJ2-1 for the parts outside the CDR3, the full variable domain is EADIYQTPRYLVIGTGKKITLECSQTMGHDKMYWYQQDPGMELHLIHYSYGVNSTEKGDLSSESTVSRIRTEHFPLTLESARPSHTSQYLCASTASGSGDEQFFGPGTRLTVL.

This clone was detected only a few times. The chain employs TRBV19 and TRBJ1-3; D call uncertain. CDR3 length equals 13 residues. Deletions cut 5 bases from V and 2 bases from J, with 7 bases between. Germline CDR1 and CDR2: LNHDA and SQIVND (reference sequence). The CDR3 sequence is CASSEGTGNTIYF. CDR3 in DNA: TGTGCCAGTAGTGAGGGAACTGGAAACACCATATATTTT.

The chain is built from TRBV7-9 and TRBJ2-7; tentatively, D is TRBD1 (6 bases). V lost 0 bases to trimming and J lost 2 bases, with 17 bases between them. The germline gives CDR1 SEHNR, CDR2 FQNEAQ (reference sequence). The CDR3 has 17 residues. CDR3 nucleotides: TGTGCCAGCAGCTTAGCTCCCTTACAGGGAAGAGCCTACGAGCAGTACTTC. This codes for CASSLAPLQGRAYEQYF.

The V and J genes are TRBV18 and TRBJ2-7; possibly TRBD2 for D (6 bases). Trimming left V 4 bases short and J 5 bases short, with 12 bases between. This CDR3 region has 13 residues. CDR1 and CDR2 (germline): KGHSH, LQKENI. For the CDR3, the DNA is TGTGCCAGCTCACGGAGGGTCGCGGACGAGCAGTACTTC. Translated, it gives CASSRRVADEQYF.

V is TRBV12-3 or TRBV12-4 and J is TRBJ2-1; TRBD1 might be the D (5 bases). The CDR3 is 13 residues long. Trimming took off 6 bases at V and 8 bases at J, with 14 bases between the two ends. CDR3: CASRMGRDDEQFF. In DNA, the CDR3 is TGTGCCAGCAGGATGGGCAGGGATGATGAGCAGTTCTTC.

This chain links TRBV5-4 with TRBJ2-7, with 7 bases that match TRBD2. The junction had 17 bases not matched to a gene; V was cut back by 4 bases and J by 7 bases. The germline V gene has CDR1 SGHNT and CDR2 YYREEE (reference sequence). The CDR3 is 16 amino acids. CDR3 in amino acids: CASSGGTGAGFLEQYF. CDR3 coding DNA: TGTGCCAGCAGCGGGGGTACCGGAGCGGGATTTCTTGAGCAGTACTTC.

This clone was counted only a few times. V is TRBV3-1 (or the pseudogene TRBV3-2) and J is TRBJ1-5, with 11 bases fitting TRBD1. V was clipped by 4 bases and J by 9 bases; unmatched bases: 14. CDR1 LGHDT and CDR2 YNNKEL come from the germline V gene (reference sequence). The CDR3 length is 17 residues. CDR3 in amino acids: CASSPTPGTGGSLPQHF. DNA for the CDR3: TGTGCCAGCAGCCCTACTCCCGGGACAGGGGGATCTCTGCCCCAGCATTTT.

This clone was found once. The chain uses TRBV4-3 and TRBJ2-7, with a possible D match to TRBD1 (5 bases). Germline V gene data show CDR1 as LGHNA and CDR2 as YSLEER. The CDR3 covers 16 residues. V was clipped by 2 bases and J by 3 bases, with 17 bases between them. The CDR3: CASSQFLLAGYYEQYF. The CDR3 DNA reads TGCGCCAGCAGCCAATTTCTCTTGGCAGGGTACTACGAGCAGTACTTC.

This chain connects TRBV2 to TRBJ1-4; D call uncertain. CDR1 SNHLY and CDR2 FYNNEI come from the germline V gene. Between the trimmed V and J ends, which lost 5 bases and 0 bases, there was a span of 7 bases. CDR3 length: 14 amino acids. CDR3 amino acids: CASSLQTTNEKLFF. CDR3 coding DNA: TGTGCCAGCAGTCTCCAGACAACTAATGAAAAACTGTTTTTT. The full variable domain, its missing parts supplied by reference TRBV2 and TRBJ1-4, is EPEVTQTPSHQVTQMGQEVILRCVPISNHLYFYWYRQILGQKVEFLVSFYNNEISEKSEIFDDQFSVERPDGSNFTLKIRSTKLEDSAMYFCASSLQTTNEKLFFGSGTQLSVL.

The chain joins TRBV18 to TRBJ1-4; TRBD1 aligns across 10 bases. The trim removed 3 bases at V and 2 bases at J, leaving 3 bases unmatched. Per the germline V gene, CDR1 is KGHSH and CDR2 is LQKENI. The CDR3 consists of 16 residues. The CDR3 region has the DNA TGTGCCAGCTCACCGGGACAGGGGAGCACTAATGAAAAACTGTTTTTT. It codes for CASSPGQGSTNEKLFF.

This sequence joins TRBV6-4 and TRBJ2-3; TRBD2 might be the D (5 bases). Germline CDR1 is MRHNA and CDR2 is SNTAGT. V lost 3 bases and J lost 4, with 11 bases in between. The CDR3 covers 14 residues. CDR3: CASSDPGRADTQYF. In DNA form, the CDR3 reads TGTGCCAGCAGTGATCCTGGGAGAGCAGATACGCAGTATTTT.

This clone was observed once. This chain joins TRBV4-1 and TRBJ1-1, with 7 nucleotides matching TRBD1. With V trimmed by 5 bases and J by 0 bases, 12 bases remained unmatched. Germline values: CDR1 MGHRA, CDR2 YSYEKL. The CDR3 consists of 17 residues. CDR3: CASSDTMGTVMNTEAFF. The DNA of the CDR3 is TGCGCCAGCAGCGACACCATGGGGACAGTAATGAACACTGAAGCTTTCTTT.

The V gene is TRBV6-5, the J gene TRBJ1-1; 11 bases match TRBD1. The CDR3 consists of 14 residues. The trim removed 2 bases at V and 5 bases at J, leaving 1 base unmatched. Germline V gives CDR1 MNHEY, CDR2 SVGAGI. The CDR3 spells CASSYGTGGTEAFF. The CDR3 coding sequence is TGTGCCAGCAGTTACGGGACAGGGGGGACTGAAGCTTTCTTT.

The chain has TRBV5-4 and TRBJ1-2; no definite D call. The CDR3 runs to 16 residues. CDR1 is SGHNT, CDR2 YYREEE, per germline (reference sequence). Deletions cut 4 bases from V and 6 bases from J, with 22 bases between. The CDR3 nucleotides read TGTGCCAGCAGCCCGGAGGGCGCGGGGAGTAGAGATGGCTACACCTTC. It specifies CASSPEGAGSRDGYTF. Together with reference TRBV5-4 and TRBJ1-2, the CDR3 gives the full variable domain: ETGVTQSPTHLIKTRGQQVTLRCSSQSGHNTVSWYQQALGQGPQFIFQYYREEENGRGNFPPRFSGLQFPNYSSELNVNALELDDSALYLCASSPEGAGSRDGYTFGSGTRLTVV.

The rearrangement links TRBV28 to TRBJ2-5; 7 bases agree with TRBD1. The CDR3 extends over 14 amino acids. Unmatched junction bases numbered 4, after V lost 5 bases and J lost 1 base. Germline-derived CDR1 and CDR2 are MDHEN and SYDVKM. The CDR3 region has the DNA TGTGCCAGCAGTACCCGACAGGGCCAAGAGACCCAGTACTTC. Encoded protein: CASSTRQGQETQYF.

The rearrangement uses TRBV11-3 and TRBJ2-4, with 13 bases fitting TRBD2. This CDR3 spans 17 amino acids. Germline CDR1 SGHNT, CDR2 YENEEA. V was clipped by 4 bases and J by 6 bases; unmatched bases: 9. CDR3 in DNA: TGTGCCAGCAGCTCCCACTGGACTAGCGGGAGTAGAAACATTCAGTACTTC. Amino acid sequence: CASSSHWTSGSRNIQYF.

The rearrangement joins TRBV9 to TRBJ1-4; 7 positions match TRBD1. Germline V gives CDR1 SGDLS, CDR2 YYNGEE. Trimming took 3 bases from V and 8 from J; bases not matched to a gene: 10. CDR3 length equals 15 residues. The CDR3 loop is CASSARGAGEEKLFF. DNA of the CDR3: TGTGCCAGCAGCGCCAGGGGGGCAGGGGAAGAAAAACTGTTTTTT. The full variable domain, with the rest looked up from reference TRBV9 and TRBJ1-4, is DSGVTQTPKHLITATGQRVTLRCSPRSGDLSVYWYQQSLDQGLQFLIQYYNGEERAKGNILERFSAQQFPDLHSELNLSSLELGDSALYFCASSARGAGEEKLFFGSGTQLSVL.

V is TRBV18 and J is TRBJ1-1, with 11 bases fitting TRBD1. The germline V gene has CDR1 KGHSH and CDR2 LQKENI. V trimming: 6 bases; J trimming: 1 base; junction bases outside the gene matches: 7. This CDR3 is 16 amino acids long. DNA for the CDR3: TGTGCCAGCTCTTCCGGACAGGGGGCCCAGAACACTGAAGCTTTCTTT. Translating it yields CASSSGQGAQNTEAFF.